The 17 T cell receptor beta chains given below trace back to one sample, sequenced in a study of shared clonotypes between healthy human individuals. The table came from immunoSEQ multiplex PCR; TCRdb's copy has only in-frame clones and leaves some out. The sample contains roughly 890,000 clones, 92% of which appear only once. The naive CD8 fraction comprised CD45RO-negative cells positively selected for CCR7 and excluded terminally differentiated effector memory CD45RA+ cells. The source material was naive CD8+ T cells sorted from blood. The receptors derive from a young man in good health.

V gene TRBV5-5 combines with J gene TRBJ2-7, with no clear D. Looked up from germline, CDR1 is SGHKS and CDR2 is YYEKEE (reference sequence). Trimming left V 0 bases short and J 2 bases short, with 9 bases between. The CDR3 spans 14 residues. In DNA form, the CDR3 reads TGTGCCAGCAGCTTGGAGCTGGGGACCTACGAGCAGTACTTC. Its protein product is CASSLELGTYEQYF.

V and J are TRBV7-9 and TRBJ2-1; 7 nucleotides agree with TRBD2. This CDR3 has 16 amino acids. The junction had 12 bases not matched to a gene; V was cut back by 1 base and J by 9 bases. CDR1 and CDR2 (germline): SEHNR, FQNEAQ (reference sequence). The CDR3 coding sequence is TGTGCCAGCAGCTTAGTCGGACTAGGGGATCGGAGTGAGCAGTTCTTC. Its protein is CASSLVGLGDRSEQFF.

This rearrangement joins TRBV7-9 to TRBJ1-4; D gene ambiguous. Between the trimmed V and J ends, which lost 2 bases and 0 bases, there was a span of 13 bases. Germline CDR1 is SEHNR and CDR2 is FQNEAQ (reference sequence). CDR3 length: 17 amino acids. The CDR3 DNA sequence: TGTGCCAGCAGCTTATTTCCCCCAGTTGCAACTAATGAAAAACTGTTTTTT. Its translation is CASSLFPPVATNEKLFF. Full variable domain (rest looked up from reference TRBV7-9 and TRBJ1-4): DTGVSQNPRHKITKRGQNVTFRCDPISEHNRLYWYRQTLGQGPEFLTYFQNEAQLEKSRLLSDRFSAERPKGSFSTLEIQRTEQGDSAMYLCASSLFPPVATNEKLFFGSGTQLSVL.

The J gene is TRBJ1-2, the V gene TRBV5-1, with TRBD1 matching over 9 bases. The CDR3 runs 12 residues. V lost 10 bases and J lost 8; bases outside the gene matches: 9. Germline lookup yields CDR1 SGHRS and CDR2 YFSETQ. CDR3 bases: TGCGCCTCGGCGGGACAGGGTGACGGCTACACCTTC. This translates into CASAGQGDGYTF.

The chain recombines TRBV7-9 with TRBJ2-7, with TRBD1 matching 10 bases. The CDR3 contains 15 residues. V trimming: 5 bases; J trimming: 3 bases; junction bases outside the gene matches: 7. Germline CDR1 and CDR2: SEHNR and FQNEAQ (reference sequence). CDR3 region: CASSGTGVAYYEQYF. The DNA of the CDR3 is TGTGCCAGCAGCGGGACAGGGGTAGCCTACTACGAGCAGTACTTC. The whole variable domain, filled in from reference TRBV7-9 and TRBJ2-7, reads DTGVSQNPRHKITKRGQNVTFRCDPISEHNRLYWYRQTLGQGPEFLTYFQNEAQLEKSRLLSDRFSAERPKGSFSTLEIQRTEQGDSAMYLCASSGTGVAYYEQYFGPGTRLTVT.

This clone was detected once. This chain joins TRBV11-2 and TRBJ2-7, with a weak D call TRBD1 (5 bases). Germline V CDR1 and CDR2: SGHAT, FQNNGV. Trimming left V 2 bases short and J 4 bases short, with 12 bases between. The CDR3 runs 14 residues. As DNA, the CDR3 is TGTGCCAGCAGCTTACGGGCCGACAGTTACGAGCAGTACTTC. Translated, it gives CASSLRADSYEQYF.

The count of this clone is one. The chain has TRBV4-2 and TRBJ2-1; D gene ambiguous. Trimming took 2 bases from V and 8 from J, leaving 10 bases between them. The CDR3 has 13 amino acids. CDR1 is LGHNA, CDR2 YNFKEQ, per germline. The CDR3 region is CASSQTRVHEQFF. The CDR3 nucleotides are TGTGCCAGCAGCCAAACCCGCGTTCATGAGCAGTTCTTC.

This chain connects TRBV2 to TRBJ2-2, with 15 bases lining up with TRBD2. The CDR3 runs to 18 residues. CDR1 and CDR2 from the germline V gene are SNHLY and FYNNEI. The J segment lost 7 bases and the V segment lost 6 bases, leaving 12 bases of the junction unmatched. The CDR3 sequence is CASRTSRTSGRADGELFF. The CDR3 DNA sequence: TGTGCCAGCAGGACTTCCAGGACTAGCGGGAGGGCCGACGGGGAGCTGTTTTTT. Full variable domain (rest looked up from reference TRBV2 and TRBJ2-2): EPEVTQTPSHQVTQMGQEVILRCVPISNHLYFYWYRQILGQKVEFLVSFYNNEISEKSEIFDDQFSVERPDGSNFTLKIRSTKLEDSAMYFCASRTSRTSGRADGELFFGEGSRLTVL.

This clone was observed once. The chain is built from TRBV5-1 and TRBJ2-7; D not resolved. Trimming shortened V by 6 bases and J by 3 bases, and 16 bases separated the two germline ends. The V gene's germline CDR1 is SGHRS and CDR2 YFSETQ. CDR3 length: 14 residues. CDR3 bases: TGCGCCAGCAACCCGATCGGGCGGTACTACGAGCAGTACTTC. Encoded protein: CASNPIGRYYEQYF.

This clone has a single count. This chain joins TRBV5-1 and TRBJ2-7, with TRBD2 matching 8 bases. The CDR3 runs 17 residues. Germline values: CDR1 SGHRS, CDR2 YFSETQ. With V trimmed by 3 bases and J by 3 bases, 14 bases remained unmatched. This chain's CDR3 is CASSSDGTSEVFYEQYF. In DNA form, the CDR3 reads TGCGCCAGCAGCTCGGACGGGACTAGTGAGGTGTTCTACGAGCAGTACTTC.

The chain links TRBV27 to TRBJ2-4; D uncertain. Germline-derived CDR1 and CDR2 are MNHEY and SMNVEV (reference sequence). With 8 bases removed from V and 7 bases from J, the gap between germline ends came to 12 bases. The CDR3 length is 12 residues. This CDR3 reads CASGPLVNIQYF. The DNA of the CDR3 is TGTGCCAGCGGGCCGCTAGTGAACATTCAGTACTTC.

This chain joins TRBV5-4 and TRBJ1-2, with a possible D match to TRBD1 (6 bases). V lost 0 bases and J lost 5, with 20 bases in between. The CDR3 is 17 amino acids. CDR1 SGHNT and CDR2 YYREEE come from the germline V gene (reference sequence). DNA of the CDR3: TGTGCCAGCAGCTTGGGCCCCACAGGGAGAATTGGGTATGGCTACACCTTC. The encoded protein is CASSLGPTGRIGYGYTF.

The chain carries TRBV10-2 and TRBJ2-5; 7 bases line up with TRBD2. Germline CDR1 and CDR2: WSHSY and SAAADI. The V gene end was trimmed by 2 bases and the J gene end by 1 base; junction bases not matched to a gene: 4. The CDR3 is made up of 15 amino acids. The chain's CDR3 is CASSEVGRSQETQYF. CDR3 DNA sequence: TGCGCCAGCAGTGAGGTCGGGAGGAGCCAAGAGACCCAGTACTTC.

This clone has a single count. V usage is TRBV7-9 and J usage is TRBJ2-5; TRBD1 matches at 7 bases. The germline V gene has CDR1 SEHNR and CDR2 FQNEAQ (reference sequence). The V and J ends lost 4 bases and 1 base, in that order; junction bases with no gene match: 6. The CDR3 consists of 15 residues. The CDR3 nucleotides read TGTGCCAGCAGCTCCCTAGACAGGGCCCAAGAGACCCAGTACTTC. It codes for CASSSLDRAQETQYF.

The chain is built from TRBV28 and TRBJ1-1; the D gene is possibly TRBD1 (5 bases). Trimming cost V 4 bases and J 10 bases, with 10 bases left between them. CDR1 and CDR2 (germline): MDHEN, SYDVKM. CDR3 length equals 11 residues. The CDR3 is CASSSHQGAFF. The CDR3 region has the DNA TGTGCCAGCAGTTCCCACCAGGGAGCTTTCTTT.

Only one count was recorded for this clone. This may arise from a read error, as a much more abundant clone is one base away. This CDR3 is also generated by other DNA sequences in the sample. This chain connects TRBV7-9 to TRBJ2-3; D uncertain. CDR1 is SEHNR and CDR2 is FQNEAQ in the germline V gene (reference sequence). The CDR3 length is 15 residues. Trimming shortened V by 5 bases and J by 1 base, and 13 bases separated the two germline ends. CDR3: CASSLVNVGTDTQYF. The DNA of the CDR3 is TGTGCCAGCAGCCTAGTCAACGTGGGCACAGATACGCAGTATTTT.

V is TRBV27 and J is TRBJ1-4; D remains ambiguous. The V gene lost 8 bases and the J gene lost 1 base, with 8 bases spanning the gap. The CDR3 extends over 13 amino acids. Germline CDR1 is MNHEY and CDR2 is SMNVEV (reference sequence). As DNA, the CDR3 is TGTGCCAGCTCGGCCGGAACTAATGAAAAACTGTTTTTT. This encodes CASSAGTNEKLFF.